Below are 10 T cell receptor beta chains sequenced from a single sample in a study of blood T cell repertoires in COVID-19 (dated by TCRdb to about 2020). The method behind the library was the immunoSEQ multiplex PCR assay. What TCRdb holds here is the immuneACCESS table cut down to in-frame rearrangements. Part of the clones is not present; checked against another copy, under half of the missing clones reflect an unresolved V gene, and the others are unexplained. The sample table shows approximately 57,000 clones, and approximately 78% are seen once. The ten top clones hold more than 7.5% of the sample. The sequencing sample was made of peripheral blood. These receptors all come from a woman aged 80 or over with acute or convalescent COVID-19.

The rearrangement uses TRBV28 and TRBJ2-3; TRBD2 matches at 14 bases. The CDR3 has 16 amino acids. Germline loops: CDR1 MDHEN, CDR2 SYDVKM. V shed 0 bases, J shed 4 bases, and the junction held 0 bases outside the gene matches. The DNA of the CDR3 is TGTGCCAGCAGTTTATGGACTAGCGGGGGGGCAGATACGCAGTATTTT. This encodes CASSLWTSGGADTQYF.

The chain couples TRBV7-3 to TRBJ2-1; a possible D gene is TRBD2 (6 bases). V was shortened by 5 bases and J by 0 bases, with 17 bases between the two germline ends. The CDR3 is 17 amino acids. Germline lookup yields CDR1 SGHTA and CDR2 FQGTGA. The chain's CDR3 is CASSPQPSGYSYNEQFF. CDR3 nucleotides: TGTGCCAGCAGCCCTCAACCGAGCGGGTACTCCTACAATGAGCAGTTCTTC.

The chain is built from TRBV6-5 and TRBJ1-3; D is undetermined. This CDR3 spans 13 amino acids. Germline loops: CDR1 MNHEY, CDR2 SVGAGI. Trimming removed 6 bases at V and 0 bases at J, with 6 bases between. CDR3 nucleotide sequence: TGTGCCAGCAGCGGCGGCTCTGGAAACACCATATATTTT. Its translation is CASSGGSGNTIYF.

This clone was seen a handful of times. The chain links TRBV27 to TRBJ2-3; TRBD2 aligns across 12 bases. CDR3 length equals 16 residues. Germline lookup yields CDR1 MNHEY and CDR2 SMNVEV (reference sequence). J lost 3 bases, V lost 4 bases, and 5 bases had no gene match. The CDR3 protein is CASSSLTSGSTDTQYF. Here the CDR3 DNA reads TGTGCCAGCAGTTCTTTGACTAGCGGGAGTACAGATACGCAGTATTTT.

V and J are TRBV12-5 and TRBJ2-2, with 8 bases fitting TRBD2. V gave up 0 bases and J gave up 4 bases; unmatched junction bases: 10. This CDR3 comprises 18 residues. Looked up from germline, CDR1 is LGHNT and CDR2 is FRNRAP. The CDR3 sequence: CASGLVRGLAGGTGELFF. The CDR3 DNA reads as TGTGCTAGTGGTTTGGTACGGGGGCTAGCGGGCGGCACCGGGGAGCTGTTTTTT.

The chain combines TRBV25-1 with TRBJ2-3, with TRBD2 matching over 8 bases. With 11 bases clipped from V and 6 bases from J, the junction kept 7 bases outside the gene matches. Germline-derived CDR1 and CDR2 are MGHDK and SYGVNS. There are 12 residues in the CDR3. The chain's CDR3 is CARREGLDTQYF. In DNA, the CDR3 is TGTGCCCGACGGGAGGGCCTTGATACGCAGTATTTT.

This chain connects TRBV30 to TRBJ1-2, with 8 positions matching TRBD1. This CDR3 has 14 amino acids. V dropped 2 bases and J dropped 8; count of bases not matched to a gene: 10. Germline V gene data show CDR1 as GTSNPN and CDR2 as SVGIG (reference sequence). The DNA of the CDR3 is TGTGCCTGGAGTCGACAGGGGTCTATGGGGGGCTACACCTTC. Translating it yields CAWSRQGSMGGYTF. The variable domain in full, completed from reference TRBV30 and TRBJ1-2, reads SQTIHQWPATLVQPVGSPLSLECTVEGTSNPNLYWYRQAAGRGLQLLFYSVGIGQISSEVPQNLSASRPQDRQFILSSKKLLLSDSGFYLCAWSRQGSMGGYTFGSGTRLTVV.

V and J are TRBV4-2 and TRBJ2-1; D perhaps matches TRBD2 (8 bases). The V gene lost 0 bases and the J gene lost 12 bases, with 21 bases spanning the gap. Germline CDR1 reads LGHNA; CDR2 reads YNFKEQ. The CDR3 spans 16 residues. For the CDR3, the DNA is TGTGCCAGCAGCCAAGACGAGGGGGCGGGGGGATTATCGCAGTTCTTC. The encoded protein is CASSQDEGAGGLSQFF.

V and J are TRBV18 and TRBJ2-1, with 7 nucleotides matching TRBD2. CDR1 KGHSH and CDR2 LQKENI come from the germline V gene. V gave up 3 bases and J gave up 4 bases; unmatched junction bases: 12. This CDR3 is built from 17 residues. Here the CDR3 reads CASSPRSTGGVYNEQFF. The CDR3 DNA is TGTGCCAGCTCACCTCGGTCCACGGGAGGAGTGTACAATGAGCAGTTCTTC. Looking up the rest from reference TRBV18 and TRBJ2-1 gives the full variable domain: NAGVMQNPRHLVRRRGQEARLRCSPMKGHSHVYWYRQLPEEGLKFMVYLQKENIIDESGMPKERFSAEFPKEGPSILRIQQVVRGDSAAYFCASSPRSTGGVYNEQFFGPGTRLTVL.

The chain has TRBV7-9 and TRBJ1-2; TRBD1 matches at 7 bases. With V trimmed by 4 bases and J by 4 bases, 9 bases remained unmatched. The CDR3 consists of 15 residues. The germline V gene encodes CDR1 SEHNR and CDR2 FQNEAQ (reference sequence). CDR3 protein: CASSSLGQQFYGYTF. CDR3 DNA sequence: TGTGCCAGCAGCTCCTTGGGACAGCAATTCTATGGCTACACCTTC.